Listed below are T cell receptor beta chains from one sample, sequenced in a study of shared clonotypes between healthy human individuals. The protocol was immunoSEQ multiplex PCR, while the TCRdb copy is restricted to in-frame clones and leaves out a portion. The data hold under 550,000 clones, with about 95% observed a single time. The sequenced material came from naive CD4+ T cells sorted from blood. The origin of the receptors is a woman aged 30 to 39 in good health. Both conserved end residues are part of each CDR3. Each record gives: clone size, D gene, V gene, J gene, CDR3 protein, CDR3 DNA. A D gene is named only where the DNA matches it firmly. Clone size is shown for a subset of rows, as once, few, many or a class of expanded clone.

clone size: .
D gene: TRBD1
V gene: TRBV5-1
J gene: TRBJ2-7
CDR3 protein: CASSSTGQGRYEQYF
CDR3 DNA: TGCGCCAGCAGCTCGACGGGACAGGGTCGCTACGAGCAGTACTTC

clone size: .
D gene: .
V gene: TRBV6-1
J gene: TRBJ1-5
CDR3 protein: CASSGQGYSNQPQHF
CDR3 DNA: TGTGCCAGCAGTGGTCAGGGTTATAGCAATCAGCCCCAGCATTTT

clone size: .
D gene: TRBD1
V gene: TRBV7-8
J gene: TRBJ1-3
CDR3 protein: CASSSGQGVSLGNTIYF
CDR3 DNA: TGTGCCAGCAGCTCCGGACAGGGAGTATCACTTGGAAACACCATATATTTT

clone size: .
D gene: .
V gene: TRBV27
J gene: TRBJ2-1
CDR3 protein: CATRPRGSYGNEQFF
CDR3 DNA: TGTGCCACCCGTCCCCGGGGCTCGTACGGCAATGAGCAGTTCTTC

clone size: .
D gene: TRBD1
V gene: TRBV28
J gene: TRBJ2-7
CDR3 protein: CASSLLRDRVGEQYF
CDR3 DNA: TGTGCCAGCAGTCTCCTCAGGGACAGGGTGGGGGAGCAGTACTTC

clone size: .
D gene: TRBD2
V gene: TRBV29-1
J gene: TRBJ2-3
CDR3 protein: CSVVGGAPDTQYF
CDR3 DNA: TGCAGCGTTGTCGGGGGGGCCCCAGATACGCAGTATTTT

clone size: .
D gene: .
V gene: TRBV15
J gene: TRBJ1-4
CDR3 protein: CATSSDTTNEKLFF
CDR3 DNA: TGTGCCACCAGCAGTGATACAACTAATGAAAAACTGTTTTTT

clone size: .
D gene: TRBD2
V gene: TRBV19
J gene: TRBJ2-7
CDR3 protein: CASSPWGTSGAGYEQYF
CDR3 DNA: TGTGCCAGTAGTCCATGGGGGACTAGCGGAGCTGGGTACGAGCAGTACTTC

clone size: .
D gene: .
V gene: TRBV6-1
J gene: TRBJ1-4
CDR3 protein: CASSVLSLTNEKLFF
CDR3 DNA: TGTGCCAGCAGTGTTCTCAGTTTGACTAATGAAAAACTGTTTTTT

clone size: .
D gene: .
V gene: TRBV7-6
J gene: TRBJ2-5
CDR3 protein: CASSENRGLETQYF
CDR3 DNA: TGTGCCAGCAGCGAAAATAGGGGGTTAGAGACCCAGTACTTC

clone size: .
D gene: TRBD2
V gene: TRBV2
J gene: TRBJ2-1
CDR3 protein: CASTYTSGRSNEQFF
CDR3 DNA: TGTGCCAGCACTTATACTAGCGGGAGGTCCAATGAGCAGTTCTTC

clone size: .
D gene: TRBD2
V gene: TRBV4-1
J gene: TRBJ2-7
CDR3 protein: CASSQDLRLAGSDYEQYF
CDR3 DNA: TGCGCCAGCAGCCAAGATCTGAGGCTAGCGGGCAGCGACTACGAGCAGTACTTC

clone size: once
D gene: .
V gene: TRBV19
J gene: TRBJ1-2
CDR3 protein: CASSSLGNYGYTF
CDR3 DNA: TGTGCCAGTAGCTCTCTGGGCAACTATGGCTACACCTTC

clone size: .
D gene: .
V gene: TRBV30
J gene: TRBJ2-5
CDR3 protein: CAWSSPGVETQYF
CDR3 DNA: TGTGCCTGGAGTAGTCCGGGTGTGGAGACCCAGTACTTC

clone size: .
D gene: .
V gene: TRBV5-1
J gene: TRBJ2-7
CDR3 protein: CASRPNGSVFSYEQYF
CDR3 DNA: TGCGCCAGCAGGCCTAATGGGTCCGTATTCTCCTACGAGCAGTACTTC

clone size: .
D gene: TRBD2
V gene: TRBV29-1
J gene: TRBJ2-1
CDR3 protein: CSVNSGGGHNEQFF
CDR3 DNA: TGCAGCGTAAATAGCGGGGGTGGGCACAATGAGCAGTTCTTC

clone size: .
D gene: .
V gene: TRBV2
J gene: TRBJ1-1
CDR3 protein: CASSIRNTEAFF
CDR3 DNA: TGTGCCAGCAGTATAAGGAACACTGAAGCTTTCTTT

clone size: .
D gene: .
V gene: TRBV5-1
J gene: TRBJ2-7
CDR3 protein: CASRDSGELDEQYF
CDR3 DNA: TGCGCCAGCAGAGATTCCGGGGAGCTCGACGAGCAGTACTTC

clone size: .
D gene: TRBD1
V gene: TRBV18
J gene: TRBJ2-7
CDR3 protein: CASSRRQGYPREQYF
CDR3 DNA: TGTGCCAGCTCACGCCGACAGGGGTACCCTCGGGAGCAGTACTTC

clone size: .
D gene: .
V gene: TRBV27
J gene: TRBJ2-7
CDR3 protein: CASSLRRGREQYF
CDR3 DNA: TGTGCCAGCAGTTTACGCCGGGGACGTGAGCAGTACTTC

clone size: .
D gene: .
V gene: TRBV6-5
J gene: TRBJ1-1
CDR3 protein: CASWRIGNTEAFF
CDR3 DNA: TGTGCCAGCTGGAGAATCGGCAACACTGAAGCTTTCTTT

clone size: .
D gene: .
V gene: TRBV6-1
J gene: TRBJ2-7
CDR3 protein: CASSEARGTYEQYF
CDR3 DNA: TGTGCCAGCAGTGAAGCGAGGGGAACCTACGAGCAGTACTTC

clone size: .
D gene: .
V gene: TRBV29-1
J gene: TRBJ2-7
CDR3 protein: CSVTGASYEQYF
CDR3 DNA: TGCAGCGTAACCGGGGCATCCTACGAGCAGTACTTC

clone size: .
D gene: .
V gene: TRBV28
J gene: TRBJ2-2
CDR3 protein: CATKTGNTGELFF
CDR3 DNA: TGTGCCACTAAGACAGGCAACACCGGGGAGCTGTTTTTT

clone size: .
D gene: TRBD2
V gene: TRBV9
J gene: TRBJ2-7
CDR3 protein: CASSAGGDLSYEQYF
CDR3 DNA: TGTGCCAGCAGCGCTGGGGGGGACCTCTCCTACGAGCAGTACTTC

clone size: .
D gene: TRBD2
V gene: TRBV5-1
J gene: TRBJ2-1
CDR3 protein: CASSPTPSGRIGNEQFF
CDR3 DNA: TGCGCCAGCAGCCCTACCCCTAGCGGGAGAATTGGCAATGAGCAGTTCTTC

clone size: few
D gene: .
V gene: TRBV20-1
J gene: TRBJ2-7
CDR3 protein: CAAGGAYEQYF
CDR3 DNA: TGCGCAGCAGGTGGAGCGTACGAGCAGTACTTC

clone size: .
D gene: TRBD1
V gene: TRBV6-5
J gene: TRBJ1-2
CDR3 protein: CASRADRGSQSGYTF
CDR3 DNA: TGTGCCAGCAGAGCAGACAGGGGATCACAGTCGGGCTACACCTTC

clone size: .
D gene: TRBD1
V gene: TRBV27
J gene: TRBJ1-1
CDR3 protein: CASSDPAGGNTEAFF
CDR3 DNA: TGTGCCAGCAGCGACCCCGCAGGGGGGAACACTGAAGCTTTCTTT

clone size: once
D gene: .
V gene: TRBV28
J gene: TRBJ2-7
CDR3 protein: CASSFAWGGDSSYEQYF
CDR3 DNA: TGTGCCAGCAGTTTCGCCTGGGGAGGGGACAGCTCCTACGAGCAGTACTTC

clone size: .
D gene: TRBD2
V gene: TRBV5-4
J gene: TRBJ2-2
CDR3 protein: CASSSIAGGISGELFF
CDR3 DNA: TGTGCCAGCAGCTCAATAGCGGGAGGTATCTCCGGGGAGCTGTTTTTT

clone size: once
D gene: .
V gene: TRBV11-2
J gene: TRBJ1-1
CDR3 protein: CASSLWAGLNTEAFF
CDR3 DNA: TGTGCCAGCAGCTTATGGGCAGGGCTGAACACTGAAGCTTTCTTT

clone size: .
D gene: TRBD1
V gene: TRBV5-8
J gene: TRBJ1-5
CDR3 protein: CASSLADRGYSNQPQHF
CDR3 DNA: TGTGCCAGCAGCTTGGCGGACAGGGGGTATAGCAATCAGCCCCAGCATTTT

clone size: few
D gene: TRBD1
V gene: TRBV5-6
J gene: TRBJ2-7
CDR3 protein: CASSLVLGQGAHEQYF
CDR3 DNA: TGTGCCAGCAGCTTGGTTTTGGGACAGGGGGCTCACGAGCAGTACTTC

clone size: .
D gene: .
V gene: TRBV5-4
J gene: TRBJ2-7
CDR3 protein: CASSGDPAGSYEQYF
CDR3 DNA: TGTGCCAGCAGCGGGGACCCGGCAGGCTCCTACGAGCAGTACTTC

clone size: .
D gene: .
V gene: TRBV6-1
J gene: TRBJ1-1
CDR3 protein: CASSAGGSHGGAFF
CDR3 DNA: TGTGCCAGCAGTGCCGGAGGCAGCCATGGGGGAGCTTTCTTT

clone size: once
D gene: TRBD2
V gene: TRBV15
J gene: TRBJ2-7
CDR3 protein: CATSRTSGGTSTQYF
CDR3 DNA: TGTGCCACCAGCAGAACGTCGGGGGGGACAAGCACGCAGTACTTC

clone size: .
D gene: .
V gene: TRBV6-5
J gene: TRBJ2-7
CDR3 protein: CASSYKGGNYEQYF
CDR3 DNA: TGTGCCAGCAGTTACAAAGGAGGAAACTACGAGCAGTACTTC

clone size: .
D gene: .
V gene: TRBV5-1
J gene: TRBJ2-2
CDR3 protein: CASSLVGPGELFF
CDR3 DNA: TGCGCCAGCAGCTTGGTGGGGCCCGGGGAGCTGTTTTTT

clone size: .
D gene: .
V gene: TRBV4-1
J gene: TRBJ2-7
CDR3 protein: CASSQLDRSYEQYF
CDR3 DNA: TGCGCCAGCAGCCAACTCGACAGATCCTACGAGCAGTACTTC

clone size: .
D gene: .
V gene: TRBV11-3
J gene: TRBJ2-7
CDR3 protein: CASSTGTRGPYEQYF
CDR3 DNA: TGTGCCAGCAGCACCGGGACCCGGGGACCCTACGAGCAGTACTTC

clone size: .
D gene: .
V gene: TRBV5-8
J gene: TRBJ1-1
CDR3 protein: CASSLDGVFTNTEAFF
CDR3 DNA: TGTGCCAGCAGCTTGGATGGGGTCTTTACGAACACTGAAGCTTTCTTT

clone size: .
D gene: .
V gene: TRBV15
J gene: TRBJ2-2
CDR3 protein: CATSRGGVAGELFF
CDR3 DNA: TGTGCCACCAGCAGAGGCGGGGTCGCCGGGGAGCTGTTTTTT

clone size: .
D gene: .
V gene: TRBV19
J gene: TRBJ1-1
CDR3 protein: CASSSIGRAEAFF
CDR3 DNA: TGTGCCAGTAGTTCTATCGGCAGAGCTGAAGCTTTCTTT

clone size: .
D gene: TRBD2
V gene: TRBV19
J gene: TRBJ2-2
CDR3 protein: CASSPGTRGAGELFF
CDR3 DNA: TGTGCCAGTAGCCCCGGGACCCGGGGGGCCGGGGAGCTGTTTTTT

clone size: .
D gene: TRBD1
V gene: TRBV10-3
J gene: TRBJ2-7
CDR3 protein: CAISGHSGQGKRGEQYF
CDR3 DNA: TGTGCCATCAGCGGACATTCGGGACAGGGGAAGAGGGGCGAGCAGTACTTC

clone size: .
D gene: .
V gene: TRBV19
J gene: TRBJ2-3
CDR3 protein: CASGNRSRITDTQYF
CDR3 DNA: TGTGCCAGTGGGAACAGGTCTCGGATCACAGATACGCAGTATTTT

clone size: .
D gene: .
V gene: TRBV11-2
J gene: TRBJ2-1
CDR3 protein: CASSLIAGQTYNEQFF
CDR3 DNA: TGTGCCAGCAGCTTAATCGCGGGACAGACCTACAATGAGCAGTTCTTC

clone size: .
D gene: TRBD1
V gene: TRBV28
J gene: TRBJ2-5
CDR3 protein: CASSLNGHRGPQETQYF
CDR3 DNA: TGTGCCAGCAGTTTAAATGGTCACAGGGGGCCCCAAGAGACCCAGTACTTC

clone size: .
D gene: .
V gene: TRBV28
J gene: TRBJ2-2
CDR3 protein: CASSLARGNTGELFF
CDR3 DNA: TGTGCCAGCAGTTTGGCACGGGGAAACACCGGGGAGCTGTTTTTT

clone size: .
D gene: TRBD2
V gene: TRBV11-1
J gene: TRBJ2-7
CDR3 protein: CASSLAGGVYEQYF
CDR3 DNA: TGTGCCAGCAGCCTAGCGGGAGGCGTATACGAGCAGTACTTC

clone size: .
D gene: .
V gene: TRBV28
J gene: TRBJ2-2
CDR3 protein: CASSQIGEAGELFF
CDR3 DNA: TGTGCCAGCAGTCAGATAGGGGAGGCCGGGGAGCTGTTTTTT

clone size: .
D gene: .
V gene: TRBV18
J gene: TRBJ1-1
CDR3 protein: CASSPDYRSYTEAFF
CDR3 DNA: TGTGCCAGCTCACCAGACTACAGAAGCTACACTGAAGCTTTCTTT

clone size: .
D gene: .
V gene: TRBV11-3
J gene: TRBJ2-7
CDR3 protein: CASSLGQAAYEQYF
CDR3 DNA: TGTGCCAGCAGCTTAGGACAGGCGGCTTACGAGCAGTACTTC

clone size: .
D gene: .
V gene: TRBV5-1
J gene: TRBJ2-7
CDR3 protein: CASSARQALPLSYEQYF
CDR3 DNA: TGCGCCAGCAGCGCCAGACAGGCCCTACCCCTCTCCTACGAGCAGTACTTC

clone size: few
D gene: .
V gene: TRBV15
J gene: TRBJ1-5
CDR3 protein: CATSRVATGQPQHF
CDR3 DNA: TGTGCCACCAGCAGAGTCGCTACGGGGCAGCCCCAGCATTTT

clone size: .
D gene: .
V gene: TRBV11-2
J gene: TRBJ1-5
CDR3 protein: CASSAQPDQPQHF
CDR3 DNA: TGTGCCAGCAGCGCTCAACCAGATCAGCCCCAGCATTTT